What follows are 25 T cell receptor beta chains derived from one specimen sequenced in a study of blood T cell repertoires in COVID-19 (TCRdb year 2020). Receptor libraries were prepared by the immunoSEQ multiplex PCR assay. TCRdb took this table from immuneACCESS and kept in-frame rearrangements with V and J called. Such tables lack part of the clones; where checked against another copy, unresolved V genes explain under half of the gap, and the rest is unexplained. This sample holds approximately 200,000 clones; 70% to 80% were observed only once. In total, the top ten clones hold roughly 5.7% of the sample. The sequenced sample consisted of peripheral blood. The receptors were sampled from a woman between 35 and 50 years old with COVID-19, enrolled during active disease.

The CDR3 reads CSARSGGNEKLFF. In DNA, the CDR3 is TGCAGCGCTAGGTCGGGAGGGAATGAAAAACTGTTTTTT. This chain connects TRBV29-1 to TRBJ1-4; D remains unclear. Germline CDR1 SQVTM, CDR2 ANQGSEA. The CDR3 is 13 amino acids. The V gene lost 7 bases and the J gene lost 5 bases, with 14 bases spanning the gap.

This clone was picked up one time. The CDR3 spells CAWSVRDSYGYTF. CDR3 in DNA: TGTGCCTGGAGTGTGCGGGACTCCTATGGCTACACCTTC. This chain connects TRBV30 to TRBJ1-2; TRBD1 is a possible D gene (5 bases). The CDR3 sequence is 13 residues long. V was trimmed by 0 bases and J by 4 bases, leaving 9 bases between them. Looked up from germline, CDR1 is GTSNPN and CDR2 is SVGIG (reference sequence). Full variable domain (rest looked up from reference TRBV30 and TRBJ1-2): SQTIHQWPATLVQPVGSPLSLECTVEGTSNPNLYWYRQAAGRGLQLLFYSVGIGQISSEVPQNLSASRPQDRQFILSSKKLLLSDSGFYLCAWSVRDSYGYTFGSGTRLTVV.

This chain joins TRBV9 and TRBJ2-2; 10 bases are a match to TRBD2. The CDR3 consists of 17 residues. Germline V gives CDR1 SGDLS, CDR2 YYNGEE. V lost 7 bases to trimming and J lost 7 bases; unmatched junction nucleotides: 16. CDR3: CASAGPSSGGNDGELFF. The CDR3 DNA reads as TGTGCCAGCGCCGGGCCATCTAGCGGGGGTAATGACGGGGAGCTGTTTTTT.

This chain joins TRBV6-5 and TRBJ2-1; unclear D gene. CDR1 and CDR2 (germline): MNHEY, SVGAGI. The CDR3 extends over 15 amino acids. V was shortened by 0 bases and J by 4 bases, with 10 bases between the two germline ends. As DNA, the CDR3 is TGTGCCAGCAGTTACTCGCGGCACGGTTACAATGAGCAGTTCTTC. This codes for CASSYSRHGYNEQFF.

The chain uses TRBV29-1 and TRBJ1-1; D not certain. Germline values: CDR1 SQVTM, CDR2 ANQGSEA. The CDR3 loop spans 13 amino acids. V shed 0 bases and J shed 0 bases, with 5 bases lying between them. This CDR3 is CSVEETMNTEAFF. The CDR3 region has the DNA TGCAGCGTTGAAGAGACTATGAACACTGAAGCTTTCTTT.

V and J are TRBV2 and TRBJ1-5, with no clear D. V lost 4 bases, J lost 4 bases, and 8 bases lay in between. Germline V CDR1 and CDR2: SNHLY, FYNNEI. The CDR3 runs 13 residues. CDR3 sequence: CASSAGENQPQHF. As DNA, the CDR3 is TGTGCCAGCAGTGCCGGGGAAAATCAGCCCCAGCATTTT.

This clone was seen once. This rearrangement joins TRBV19 to TRBJ2-2; 8 bases agree with TRBD2. The germline V gene has CDR1 LNHDA and CDR2 SQIVND (reference sequence). This CDR3 is 15 amino acids long. Trimming took 7 bases from V and 5 from J; bases not matched to a gene: 9. The CDR3 sequence is CASKAGAIGTGELFF. CDR3 sequence (DNA): TGTGCCAGTAAAGCGGGGGCCATTGGGACCGGGGAGCTGTTTTTT.

The rearrangement uses TRBV27 and TRBJ2-1; D unresolved. Per the germline V gene, CDR1 is MNHEY and CDR2 is SMNVEV (reference sequence). This CDR3 is built from 13 residues. Trimming cost V 4 bases and J 4 bases, with 8 bases left between them. CDR3 in DNA: TGTGCCAGCAGTTACACACATTACAATGAGCAGTTCTTC. It is translated as CASSYTHYNEQFF.

The CDR3, as DNA: TGTGCCAGCAGTGAGCCACTAGCGGGAGTAAAAGATACGCAGTATTTT. Protein sequence: CASSEPLAGVKDTQYF. The chain carries TRBV2 and TRBJ2-3, with 11 positions matching TRBD2. Germline CDR1 SNHLY, CDR2 FYNNEI. This CDR3 has 16 amino acids. J lost 5 bases, V lost 3 bases, and 7 bases had no gene match.

The chain combines TRBV14 with TRBJ2-5; D gene uncertain. CDR1 and CDR2 from the germline V gene are SGHDN and FVKESK. This CDR3 has 13 residues. Trimming pared 1 base from V and 5 bases from J, leaving 8 bases between. CDR3 loop: CASSQGARETQYF. CDR3 DNA sequence: TGTGCCAGCAGCCAAGGGGCTCGGGAGACCCAGTACTTC.

The chain employs TRBV5-4 and TRBJ1-6; a possible D gene is TRBD1 (5 bases). Germline values: CDR1 SGHNT, CDR2 YYREEE (reference sequence). V dropped 0 bases and J dropped 7 bases, with 8 bases sitting between them. This CDR3 is built from 14 residues. In DNA form, the CDR3 reads TGTGCCAGCAGCTTGGAACAGGTGAATTCACCCCTCCACTTT. Its translation is CASSLEQVNSPLHF.

The chain is built from TRBV3-1 (or the pseudogene TRBV3-2) and TRBJ2-7, with TRBD1 matching 8 bases. The CDR3 covers 15 residues. V lost 7 bases to trimming and J lost 6 bases; unmatched junction nucleotides: 14. Germline-derived CDR1 and CDR2 are LGHDT and YNNKEL (reference sequence). CDR3 in DNA: TGTGCCAGCACTCCTACCTGGACAGGGCTGAGCGAGCAGTACTTC. This translates into CASTPTWTGLSEQYF.

The genes are TRBV7-8 and TRBJ1-1; weak D call: TRBD1 (6 bases). Per the germline V gene, CDR1 is SGHVS and CDR2 is FQNEAQ. There are 13 residues in the CDR3. Trimming removed 4 bases from V and 3 bases from J, with 9 bases in between. The CDR3 DNA follows: TGTGCCAGCAGCTCAACAGGGTACACTGAAGCTTTCTTT. Translation gives CASSSTGYTEAFF.

The chain recombines TRBV7-2 with TRBJ2-3; 10 nucleotides match TRBD2. The CDR3 has 16 residues. CDR1 is SGHTA and CDR2 is FQGNSA in the germline V gene. Trimming removed 5 bases from V and 2 bases from J; junction bases left unmatched: 7. The CDR3 sequence: CASSPGTSAFTDTQYF. The CDR3 DNA is TGTGCCAGCAGCCCGGGGACTAGCGCCTTCACAGATACGCAGTATTTT.

CDR3 DNA sequence: TGTGCCAGTAGTACCCACAGGGCCGGAAACACCATATATTTT. Its translation is CASSTHRAGNTIYF. This rearrangement joins TRBV19 to TRBJ1-3, with D perhaps TRBD1 (6 bases). The CDR3 has 14 residues. CDR1 is LNHDA, CDR2 SQIVND, per germline (reference sequence). Trimming removed 4 bases from V and 4 bases from J, with 11 bases in between.

The table lists this clone with a count of one. The V gene is TRBV11-1, the J gene TRBJ2-2; 7 bases agree with TRBD2. CDR3 length equals 15 residues. Germline-derived CDR1 and CDR2 are SGHAT and FQDESV (reference sequence). The J segment lost 3 bases and the V segment lost 5 bases, leaving 6 bases of the junction unmatched. This CDR3 is CASSLQAGYTGELFF. DNA of the CDR3: TGTGCCAGCAGCCTACAAGCGGGGTACACCGGGGAGCTGTTTTTT.

This clone was detected many times. The V call is TRBV7-7, the J call TRBJ1-3; D ambiguous. Trimming took 2 bases from V and 1 from J, leaving 9 bases between them. The CDR3 totals 15 residues. Germline CDR1 is SSHAT and CDR2 is FNYEAQ (reference sequence). The CDR3 region is CASSLTEGSGNTIYF. In nucleotides, the CDR3 is TGTGCCAGCAGCTTAACGGAGGGATCTGGAAACACCATATATTTT.

The V gene is TRBV14, the J gene TRBJ1-1; tentative D call: TRBD1 (5 bases). The CDR3 runs 13 residues. Looked up from germline, CDR1 is SGHDN and CDR2 is FVKESK. Trimming took off 4 bases at V and 0 bases at J, with 6 bases between the two ends. The CDR3 region is CASSPTVNTEAFF. CDR3 nucleotide sequence: TGTGCCAGCAGCCCGACAGTGAACACTGAAGCTTTCTTT.

This clone was observed once. The chain has TRBV4-1 and TRBJ1-5; D gene ambiguous. In germline, CDR1 is MGHRA, CDR2 YSYEKL. The CDR3 has 13 amino acids. V lost 0 bases to trimming and J lost 5 bases, with 5 bases between them. The CDR3 reads CASSQDSDQPQHF. CDR3 coding DNA: TGCGCCAGCAGCCAAGACAGCGATCAGCCCCAGCATTTT.

A few counts support this clone. This chain links TRBV4-1 with TRBJ1-2; a possible D gene is TRBD1 (5 bases). CDR3 size: 15 residues. Germline CDR1 and CDR2: MGHRA and YSYEKL. V lost 4 bases and J lost 8, with 20 bases in between. The CDR3 DNA reads as TGCGCCAGCAGCCCCCTAGACAGTGGGCTGGGGGGCTACACCTTC. Translating gives CASSPLDSGLGGYTF.

The chain combines TRBV7-2 with TRBJ2-3, with TRBD2 matching over 14 bases. Germline CDR1 and CDR2: SGHTA and FQGNSA. The CDR3 runs to 17 residues. V was pared by 2 bases and J by 6 bases, with 7 bases of the junction left unmatched. The CDR3: CASSLFGLAGGRDTQYF. CDR3 in DNA: TGTGCCAGCAGCTTATTCGGACTAGCGGGGGGCAGGGATACGCAGTATTTT.

The V and J genes are TRBV2 and TRBJ2-1; tentative D call: TRBD2 (5 bases). The V and J ends lost 3 bases and 4 bases respectively, with 13 bases between them. Germline CDR1 is SNHLY and CDR2 is FYNNEI. The CDR3 sequence is 15 residues long. Here the CDR3 DNA reads TGTGCCAGCAGTGACCCCGGGGTACCTTACAATGAGCAGTTCTTC. It encodes CASSDPGVPYNEQFF. Supplemented by reference TRBV2 and TRBJ2-1, the full variable domain reads EPEVTQTPSHQVTQMGQEVILRCVPISNHLYFYWYRQILGQKVEFLVSFYNNEISEKSEIFDDQFSVERPDGSNFTLKIRSTKLEDSAMYFCASSDPGVPYNEQFFGPGTRLTVL.

This chain joins TRBV6-5 and TRBJ2-3; D is perhaps TRBD2 (6 bases). The CDR3 runs 14 residues. Germline loops: CDR1 MNHEY, CDR2 SVGAGI. Trimming took 4 bases from V and 7 from J, leaving 15 bases between them. CDR3 sequence: CASSSPGEGNTQYF. The CDR3 DNA follows: TGTGCCAGCAGTTCTCCGGGGGAAGGGAATACGCAGTATTTT.

The chain links TRBV10-3 to TRBJ2-5; 8 bases align to TRBD1. Germline lookup yields CDR1 ENHRY and CDR2 SYGVKD. With 4 bases clipped from V and 4 bases from J, the junction kept 5 bases outside the gene matches. The CDR3 has 14 amino acids. CDR3 sequence reads: CAISGAGGRETQYF. The CDR3, as DNA: TGTGCCATCAGTGGGGCAGGGGGCAGAGAGACCCAGTACTTC.

This clone was counted only a few times. The chain joins TRBV21-1 to TRBJ2-7; the table's D call TRBD2 went unverified against the DNA. TRBV21-1 is labeled a pseudogene. The CDR3 covers 13 residues. The CDR3 region has the DNA TGTGCCAGCAGCGTTTATAGCGCGGGCGAGCAGTACTTC. It translates to CASSVYSAGEQYF.